A single T cell receptor beta chain is shown here with its context. TCRdb's table, derived via immunoSEQ multiplex PCR, lists solely in-frame clones and lacks some. This table holds roughly 42,000 clones, over 65% found once. This sample was taken from a study of PD-L1 blockade in urothelial cancer. Across the study: A median of about 130,000 T cells was found in the blood samples.

The source material was PBMCs, sampled around atezolizumab (anti-PD-L1) treatment. This sequence was found in a man aged 70 or older with urothelial cancer.

CDR3 loop: CASSPGTGMAQPQHF. As DNA, the CDR3 is TGTGCCAGCAGCCCCGGGACAGGTATGGCTCAGCCCCAGCATTTT. The chain combines TRBV4-2 with TRBJ1-5, with 8 bases aligning to TRBD1. Germline loops: CDR1 LGHNA, CDR2 YNFKEQ. The CDR3 is 15 residues long. Trimming at V came to 4 bases and at J to 6 bases, leaving 8 bases not matched to a gene.